Sequencing of this TCR beta chain was carried out in a study of post-analysis software for immune sequencing data. Study summary: The cohort encompassed relapsing-remitting, secondary progressive and progressive-relapsing multiple sclerosis disease courses. Overall study results and limits: Relative to controls, patients with multiple sclerosis showed significantly lower normalized Chao1 diversity. In patients, TRBV5-6, TRBV5-1 and TRBV20-1 belonged to five TRBV segments found more frequently than in controls. Samples sharing a preparation batch grouped tightly together when assessed by F measure.

A note on this clonotype: Its antigen remains unknown.

Incorporated into the TCR beta cDNA libraries were unique molecular identifiers, which served to reduce PCR and sequencing biases. Each batch of about 0.95 to 10 million T cells produced roughly 0.5 million cDNA molecules. MiXCR was run by TCRdb on the PCR reads, yielding one entry per CDR3 protein. The sample lists roughly 870,000 distinct CDR3 sequences, about 57% occurring once. The CDR3 spans 16 residues. Trimming removed 0 bases at V and 4 bases at J, with 14 bases between. CDR1 SGHRS and CDR2 YFSETQ come from the germline V gene. The chain uses TRBV5-1 and TRBJ2-1, with D perhaps TRBD2 (5 bases). Sequencing input: blood. This clonotype originated in a girl aged 5-17 years with multiple sclerosis. The CDR3 loop reads CASSLEARRRYNEQFF. The CDR3 coding sequence is TGCGCCAGCAGCTTGGAGGCTAGGAGGCGTTACAATGAGCAGTTCTTC.